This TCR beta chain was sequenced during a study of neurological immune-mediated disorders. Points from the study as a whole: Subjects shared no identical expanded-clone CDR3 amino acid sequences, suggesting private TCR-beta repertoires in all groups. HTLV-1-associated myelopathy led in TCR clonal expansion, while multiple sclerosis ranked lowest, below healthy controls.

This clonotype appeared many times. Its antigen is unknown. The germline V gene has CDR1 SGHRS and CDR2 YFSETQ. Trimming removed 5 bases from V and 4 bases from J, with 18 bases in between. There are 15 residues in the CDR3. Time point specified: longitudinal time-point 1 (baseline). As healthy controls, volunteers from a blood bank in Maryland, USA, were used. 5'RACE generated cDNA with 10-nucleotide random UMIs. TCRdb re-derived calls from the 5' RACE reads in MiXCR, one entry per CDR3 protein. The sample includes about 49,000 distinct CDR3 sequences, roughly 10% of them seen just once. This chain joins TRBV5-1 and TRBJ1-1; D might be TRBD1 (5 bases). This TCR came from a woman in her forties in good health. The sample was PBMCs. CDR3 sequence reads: CASSRAGDVGTEAFF. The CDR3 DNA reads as TGCGCCAGCAGTCGGGCGGGGGACGTGGGCACTGAAGCTTTCTTT. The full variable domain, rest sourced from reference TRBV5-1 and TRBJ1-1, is KAGVTQTPRYLIKTRGQQVTLSCSPISGHRSVSWYQQTPGQGLQFLFEYFSETQRNKGNFPGRFSGRQFSNSRSEMNVSTLELGDSALYLCASSRAGDVGTEAFFGQGTRLTVV.